This T cell receptor (beta chain) was documented in a study of T cells after yellow fever vaccination. This CDR3 contains 16 residues. Germline V gene lookup returns CDR1 SGHRS and CDR2 YFSETQ. J gave up 5 bases and V 0 bases, and 5 bases lay outside the gene matches. TCRdb reanalysed the 5' RACE reads using MiXCR and keeps one entry per CDR3 protein. This sample has some 670,000 distinct CDR3 sequences, with roughly an eighth found just once. This clonotype has just a few counts. The input for sequencing was PBMCs, taken on the day of the yellow fever booster vaccination. This TCR came from a man aged 25-45 years who received the YFV17D yellow fever vaccine. This rearrangement joins TRBV5-1 to TRBJ2-2; 9 bases align to TRBD1. CDR3 in DNA: TGCGCCAGCAGCTTGGGGGACAGGGTGATAACCGGGGAGCTGTTTTTT. Encoded protein: CASSLGDRVITGELFF.